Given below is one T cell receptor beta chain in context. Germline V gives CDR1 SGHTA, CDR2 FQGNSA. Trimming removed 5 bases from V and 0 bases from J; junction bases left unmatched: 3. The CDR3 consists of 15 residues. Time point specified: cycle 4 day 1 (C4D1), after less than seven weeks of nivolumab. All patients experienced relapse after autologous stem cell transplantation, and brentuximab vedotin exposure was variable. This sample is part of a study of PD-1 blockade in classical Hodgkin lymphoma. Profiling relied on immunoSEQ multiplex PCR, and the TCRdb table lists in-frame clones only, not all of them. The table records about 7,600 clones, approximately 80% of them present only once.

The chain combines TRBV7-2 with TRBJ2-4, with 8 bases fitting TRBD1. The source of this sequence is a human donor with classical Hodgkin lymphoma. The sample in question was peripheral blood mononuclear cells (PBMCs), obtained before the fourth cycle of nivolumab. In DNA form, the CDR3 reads TGTGCCAGCAGCCAGGACAGGGCAGCCAAAAACATTCAGTACTTC. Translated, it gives CASSQDRAAKNIQYF.